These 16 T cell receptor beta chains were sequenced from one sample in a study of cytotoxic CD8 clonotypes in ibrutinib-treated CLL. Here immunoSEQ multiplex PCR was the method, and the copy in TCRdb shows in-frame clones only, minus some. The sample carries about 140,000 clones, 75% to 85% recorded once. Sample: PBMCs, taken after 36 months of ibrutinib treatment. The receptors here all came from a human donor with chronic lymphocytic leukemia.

The CDR3 region is CASGQGNNEKLFF. The CDR3 nucleotides read TGCGCCAGTGGACAGGGTAATAATGAAAAACTGTTTTTT. The rearrangement links TRBV5-1 to TRBJ1-4; 8 bases align to TRBD1. Germline lookup yields CDR1 SGHRS and CDR2 YFSETQ. There are 13 residues in the CDR3. V dropped 8 bases and J dropped 4; count of bases not matched to a gene: 4.

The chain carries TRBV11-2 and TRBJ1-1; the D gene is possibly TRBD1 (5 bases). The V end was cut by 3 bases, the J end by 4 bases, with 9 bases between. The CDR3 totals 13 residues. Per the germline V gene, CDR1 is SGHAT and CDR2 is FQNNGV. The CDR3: CASSLTVGTEAFF. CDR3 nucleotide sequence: TGTGCCAGCAGCTTGACAGTCGGCACTGAAGCTTTCTTT.

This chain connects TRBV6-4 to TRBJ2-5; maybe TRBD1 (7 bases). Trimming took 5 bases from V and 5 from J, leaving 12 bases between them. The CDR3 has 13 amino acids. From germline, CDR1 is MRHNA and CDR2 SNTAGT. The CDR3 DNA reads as TGTGCCAGCAGTAGACAGGGAGGCGAGACCCAGTACTTC. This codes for CASSRQGGETQYF.

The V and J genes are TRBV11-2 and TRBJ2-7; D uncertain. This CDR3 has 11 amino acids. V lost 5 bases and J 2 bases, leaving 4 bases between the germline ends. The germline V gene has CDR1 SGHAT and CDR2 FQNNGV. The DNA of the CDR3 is TGTGCCAGCAGCCCTGCCTACGAGCAGTACTTC. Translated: CASSPAYEQYF. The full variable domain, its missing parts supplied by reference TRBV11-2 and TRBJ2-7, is EAGVAQSPRYKIIEKRQSVAFWCNPISGHATLYWYQQILGQGPKLLIQFQNNGVVDDSQLPKDRFSAERLKGVDSTLKIQPAKLEDSAVYLCASSPAYEQYFGPGTRLTVT.

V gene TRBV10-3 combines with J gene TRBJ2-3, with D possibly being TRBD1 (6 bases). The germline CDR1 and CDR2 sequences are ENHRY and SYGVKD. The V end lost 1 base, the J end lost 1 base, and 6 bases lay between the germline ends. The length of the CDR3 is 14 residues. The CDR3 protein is CAISEWTGTDTQYF. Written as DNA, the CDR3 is TGTGCCATCAGTGAGTGGACAGGCACAGATACGCAGTATTTT.

The CDR3 protein is CASSLLVGFGANVLTF. CDR3 bases: TGTGCCAGCAGCTTATTAGTTGGTTTCGGGGCCAACGTCCTGACTTTC. This rearrangement joins TRBV7-8 to TRBJ2-6; no clear D. Germline loops: CDR1 SGHVS, CDR2 FQNEAQ. The V gene lost 2 bases and the J gene lost 4 bases, with 12 bases spanning the gap. The CDR3 length is 16 residues. Full variable domain (missing parts from reference TRBV7-8 and TRBJ2-6): GAGVSQSPRYKVAKRGQDVALRCDPISGHVSLFWYQQALGQGPEFLTYFQNEAQLDKSGLPSDRFFAERPEGSVSTLKIQRTQQEDSAVYLCASSLLVGFGANVLTFGAGSRLTVL.

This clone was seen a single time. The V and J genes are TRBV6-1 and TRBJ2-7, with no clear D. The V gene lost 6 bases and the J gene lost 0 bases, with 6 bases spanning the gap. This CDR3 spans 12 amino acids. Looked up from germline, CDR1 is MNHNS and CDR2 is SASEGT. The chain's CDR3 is CASRAISYEQYF. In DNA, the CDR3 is TGTGCCAGCAGAGCGATCTCCTACGAGCAGTACTTC.

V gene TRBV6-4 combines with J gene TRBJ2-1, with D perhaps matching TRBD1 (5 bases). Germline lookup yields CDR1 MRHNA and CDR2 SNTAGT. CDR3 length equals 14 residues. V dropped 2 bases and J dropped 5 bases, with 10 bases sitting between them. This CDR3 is CASSDGAEDNEQFF. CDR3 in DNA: TGTGCCAGCAGTGACGGGGCAGAAGACAATGAGCAGTTCTTC.

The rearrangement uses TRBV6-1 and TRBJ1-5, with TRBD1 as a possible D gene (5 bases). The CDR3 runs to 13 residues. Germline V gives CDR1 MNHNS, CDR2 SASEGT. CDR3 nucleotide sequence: TGTGCAGGGCGAGGGACGGGGTATGAAGCCCAGCATTTT. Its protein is CAGRGTGYEAQHF.

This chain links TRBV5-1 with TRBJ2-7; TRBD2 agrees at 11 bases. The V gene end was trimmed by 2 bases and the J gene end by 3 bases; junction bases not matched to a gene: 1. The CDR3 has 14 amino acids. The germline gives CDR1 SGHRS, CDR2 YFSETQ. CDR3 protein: CASSLGTSGYEQYF. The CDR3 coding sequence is TGCGCCAGCAGCTTAGGGACTAGCGGCTACGAGCAGTACTTC.

The CDR3 region is CASRFQGGNQPQHF. The CDR3 region has the DNA TGTGCCAGCAGGTTCCAGGGTGGCAATCAGCCCCAGCATTTT. The J gene is TRBJ1-5, the V gene TRBV28; D is possibly TRBD1 (5 bases). There are 14 residues in the CDR3. The germline gives CDR1 MDHEN, CDR2 SYDVKM. V was trimmed by 6 bases and J by 2 bases, leaving 11 bases between them.

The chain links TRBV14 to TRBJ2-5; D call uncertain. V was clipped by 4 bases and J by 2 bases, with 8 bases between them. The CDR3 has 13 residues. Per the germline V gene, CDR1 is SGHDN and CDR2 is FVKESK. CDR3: CASSLQLQETQYF. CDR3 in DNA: TGTGCCAGCAGCCTTCAGTTACAAGAGACCCAGTACTTC.

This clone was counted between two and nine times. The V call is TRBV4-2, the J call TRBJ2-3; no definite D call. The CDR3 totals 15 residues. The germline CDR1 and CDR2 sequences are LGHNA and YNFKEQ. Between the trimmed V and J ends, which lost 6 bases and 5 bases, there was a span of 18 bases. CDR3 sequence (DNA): TGTGCCAGCAGTAACTCCTTAGTTGTTGGAGATACGCAGTATTTT. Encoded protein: CASSNSLVVGDTQYF.

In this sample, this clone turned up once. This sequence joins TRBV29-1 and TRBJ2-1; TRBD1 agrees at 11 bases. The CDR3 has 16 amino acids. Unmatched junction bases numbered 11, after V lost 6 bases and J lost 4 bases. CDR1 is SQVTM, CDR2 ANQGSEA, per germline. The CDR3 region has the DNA TGCAGCGTCCCAATAGGGACAGGGGGGATATACAATGAGCAGTTCTTC. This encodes CSVPIGTGGIYNEQFF.

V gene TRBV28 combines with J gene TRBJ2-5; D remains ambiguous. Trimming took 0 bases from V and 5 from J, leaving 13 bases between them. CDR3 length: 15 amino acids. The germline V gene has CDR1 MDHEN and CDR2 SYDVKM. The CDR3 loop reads CASSLWATGSETQYF. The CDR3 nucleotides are TGTGCCAGCAGTTTATGGGCGACCGGGTCGGAGACCCAGTACTTC.

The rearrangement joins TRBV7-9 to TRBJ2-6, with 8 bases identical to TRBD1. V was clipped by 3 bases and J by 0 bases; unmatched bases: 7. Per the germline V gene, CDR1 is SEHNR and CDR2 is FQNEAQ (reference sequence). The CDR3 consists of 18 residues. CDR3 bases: TGTGCCAGCAGCTTTGGGACAGGAGAAGACTCTGGGGCCAACGTCCTGACTTTC. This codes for CASSFGTGEDSGANVLTF.